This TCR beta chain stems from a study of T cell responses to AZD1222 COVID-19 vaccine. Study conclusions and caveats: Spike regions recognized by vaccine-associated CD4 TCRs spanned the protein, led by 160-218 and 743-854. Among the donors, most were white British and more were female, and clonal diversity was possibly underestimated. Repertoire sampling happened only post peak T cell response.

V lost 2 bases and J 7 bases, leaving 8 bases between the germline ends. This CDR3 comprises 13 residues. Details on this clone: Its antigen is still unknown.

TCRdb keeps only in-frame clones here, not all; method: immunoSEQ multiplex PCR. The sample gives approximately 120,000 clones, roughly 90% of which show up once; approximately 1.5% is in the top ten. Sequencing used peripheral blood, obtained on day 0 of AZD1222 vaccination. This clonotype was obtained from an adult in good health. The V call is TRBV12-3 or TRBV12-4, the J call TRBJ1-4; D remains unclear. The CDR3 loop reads CASSLWRAEKLFF. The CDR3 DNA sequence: TGTGCCAGCAGTTTATGGAGGGCTGAAAAACTGTTTTTT.